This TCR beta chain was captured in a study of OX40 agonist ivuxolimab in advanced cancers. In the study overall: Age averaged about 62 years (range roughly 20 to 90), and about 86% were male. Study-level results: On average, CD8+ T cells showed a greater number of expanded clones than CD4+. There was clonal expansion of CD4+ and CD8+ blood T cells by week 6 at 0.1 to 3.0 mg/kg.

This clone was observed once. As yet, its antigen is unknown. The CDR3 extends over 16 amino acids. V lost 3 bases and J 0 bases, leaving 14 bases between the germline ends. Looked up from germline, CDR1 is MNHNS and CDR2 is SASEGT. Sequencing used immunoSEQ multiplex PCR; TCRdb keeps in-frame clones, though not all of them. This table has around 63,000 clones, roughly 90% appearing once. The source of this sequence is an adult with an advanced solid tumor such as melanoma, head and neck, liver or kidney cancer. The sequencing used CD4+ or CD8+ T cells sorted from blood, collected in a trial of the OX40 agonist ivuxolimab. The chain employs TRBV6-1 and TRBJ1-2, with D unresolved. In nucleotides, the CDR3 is TGTGCCAGCAGTGAGTCGATGGCCATAGCTAACTATGGCTACACCTTC. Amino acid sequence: CASSESMAIANYGYTF.